These 9 T cell receptor beta chains were all obtained from the same sample, sequenced in a study of cytomegalovirus exposure and HLA in healthy donors (TCRdb year 2017). Libraries were constructed by the immunoSEQ multiplex PCR assay. The multiplex PCR relied on a mix of 60 forward primers for TCR Vbeta segments and 13 reverse primers for TCR Jbeta segments. This is the immuneACCESS table as TCRdb keeps it, with only in-frame sequences that have V and J called. A part of the clones is gone; compared with another copy, unresolved V genes explain less than half, and the rest is unexplained. The sample has more than 95,000 clones on record, around 75% of them singletons. The ten largest account for about 6.9% of the sample. Sample: PBMCs. All receptors come from a man younger than 40 in good health and CMV-seropositive.

The table lists this clone with a count of one. J is TRBJ1-4 and V is TRBV19, with D uncertain. Trimming shortened V by 9 bases and J by 0 bases, and 11 bases separated the two germline ends. CDR1 LNHDA and CDR2 SQIVND come from the germline V gene (reference sequence). The CDR3 loop spans 14 amino acids. This chain's CDR3 is CASRTVATNEKLFF. CDR3 nucleotides: TGTGCCAGCAGAACAGTCGCAACTAATGAAAAACTGTTTTTT.

The chain recombines TRBV11-2 with TRBJ2-7, with TRBD1 identical over 8 bases. The CDR3 has 15 amino acids. Germline trimming cut 5 bases from V and 2 bases from J; bases unmatched to any gene: 8. From germline, CDR1 is SGHAT and CDR2 FQNNGV. CDR3 sequence: CASSLGQGIAYEQYF. In nucleotides, the CDR3 is TGTGCCAGCAGCCTCGGACAGGGCATCGCCTACGAGCAGTACTTC.

This chain uses TRBV30 with TRBJ2-1; D may be TRBD1 (6 bases). Germline assignment: CDR1 GTSNPN and CDR2 SVGIG (reference sequence). Trimming took 3 bases from V and 0 from J, leaving 24 bases between them. The CDR3 has 19 amino acids. Here the CDR3 DNA reads TGTGCCTGGAGCCATTTAAGGACCAGGGGCGCCCGCTCCTACAATGAGCAGTTCTTC. Translated: CAWSHLRTRGARSYNEQFF.

This chain links TRBV7-2 with TRBJ1-1; 7 bases fit TRBD1. The V and J ends lost 4 bases and 8 bases, in that order; junction bases with no gene match: 10. This CDR3 is 14 amino acids long. Germline assignment: CDR1 SGHTA and CDR2 FQGNSA. CDR3 DNA: TGTGCCAGCAGCTGGACAGGCCAGTTTCCCGAAGCTTTCTTT. As protein: CASSWTGQFPEAFF.

The chain has TRBV30 and TRBJ2-2; 8 bases align to TRBD2. V dropped 4 bases and J dropped 6; count of bases not matched to a gene: 4. CDR1 GTSNPN and CDR2 SVGIG come from the germline V gene (reference sequence). The CDR3 is 13 amino acids. The DNA for the CDR3 is TGTGCCTGGATGCGGGGGGCGGCCGGGGAGCTGTTTTTT. Its translation is CAWMRGAAGELFF.

The chain combines TRBV4-3 with TRBJ1-3; D uncertain. The V gene lost 0 bases and the J gene lost 2 bases, with 8 bases spanning the gap. This CDR3 is built from 15 residues. CDR1 and CDR2 (germline): LGHNA, YSLEER. This CDR3 is CASSQDQEPGNTIYF. CDR3 in DNA: TGCGCCAGCAGCCAAGATCAGGAACCTGGAAACACCATATATTTT.

The CDR3 bases are TGTGCCAGCAGCTTAGGACTAGCGGGGGGGATACCTGGGGGGACTGAGCAGTTCTTC. Translating it yields CASSLGLAGGIPGGTEQFF. V is TRBV7-9 and J is TRBJ2-1; TRBD2 matches 14 bases. The CDR3 length is 19 residues. From germline, CDR1 is SEHNR and CDR2 FQNEAQ (reference sequence). With V trimmed by 1 base and J by 9 bases, 14 bases remained unmatched.

This CDR3 is CASSLDGQGGYGYTF. In nucleotides, the CDR3 is TGCGCCAGCAGCTTGGACGGACAGGGGGGCTATGGCTACACCTTC. The chain couples TRBV5-1 to TRBJ1-2; TRBD1 matches 10 bases. Per germline, CDR1 SGHRS and CDR2 YFSETQ. Trimming took 0 bases from V and 4 from J; bases not matched to a gene: 3. CDR3 length: 15 amino acids.

The rearrangement joins TRBV5-1 to TRBJ1-4; D perhaps matches TRBD1 (5 bases). Germline V gene sequence: CDR1 SGHRS, CDR2 YFSETQ. V lost 0 bases, J lost 3 bases, and 9 bases lay in between. The CDR3 runs to 15 residues. CDR3 region: CASSLGAGPNEKLFF. CDR3 coding DNA: TGCGCCAGCAGCTTGGGCGCAGGGCCTAATGAAAAACTGTTTTTT.